The sequence of this TCR beta chain was determined in a study of blood T cell repertoires in COVID-19. CDR3 length equals 16 residues. V was trimmed by 0 bases and J by 5 bases, leaving 16 bases between them. CDR1 is WSHSY, CDR2 SAAADI, per germline. Authors' data handling: Estimation of nucleated cell counts was performed using reference gene primer amplification. Method: immunoSEQ multiplex PCR; TCRdb's copy keeps in-frame clones and lacks some. The V and J calls and the clone size are those of that table, but D and trimming were determined from the DNA. The sample consists of some 200,000 clones, 88% of them appearing once.

The sequencing input was PBMCs or T cells enriched from blood (not recorded which). The chain has TRBV10-2 and TRBJ2-5; tentative D call: TRBD2 (7 bases). The sequence was collected from a woman in her 30s who had recovered from COVID-19. CDR3 in DNA: TGCGCCAGCAGTGAGTCGGGAGGGGGGGCCCGGGAGACCCAGTACTTC. Translated, it gives CASSESGGGARETQYF.